These 15 T cell receptor beta chains were sequenced from one sample in a study of T-cell reconstitution after alpha-beta-depleted transplantation in children. For TCRbeta, the library was prepared with unique molecular identifiers. TCRdb ran MiXCR on the PCR reads and lists one entry per CDR3 protein. Here the sample spans 400,000 to 500,000 distinct CDR3 sequences, 11% being singletons. Sample: PBMCs from the stem cell graft donor, taken from the stem cell graft. The receptors derive from a human donor who donated a stem cell graft to a child with acute myeloid leukemia.

This clonotype has only a few counts. V usage is TRBV18 and J usage is TRBJ2-3; D might be TRBD1 (5 bases). CDR1 KGHSH and CDR2 LQKENI come from the germline V gene. V lost 5 bases to trimming and J lost 4 bases, with 10 bases between them. The CDR3 is 13 amino acids. The CDR3 bases are TGTGCCAGCTCAACCCAGGGATCAGATACGCAGTATTTT. Translating it yields CASSTQGSDTQYF.

The chain uses TRBV7-2 and TRBJ2-3; possibly TRBD1 for D (5 bases). The length of the CDR3 is 17 residues. Germline assignment: CDR1 SGHTA and CDR2 FQGNSA. Deletions cut 3 bases from V and 0 bases from J, with 16 bases between. In DNA, the CDR3 is TGTGCCAGCAGCTTCCGCCAGGGCAAACCTAGCACAGATACGCAGTATTTT. It codes for CASSFRQGKPSTDTQYF.

The chain joins TRBV7-9 to TRBJ2-1, with TRBD2 matching over 9 bases. Losses at the gene ends were 5 bases for V and 0 bases for J; bases not matched to a gene: 8. There are 17 residues in the CDR3. From germline, CDR1 is SEHNR and CDR2 FQNEAQ (reference sequence). The DNA for the CDR3 is TGTGCCAGCAGCCCTCGAGCGGGGGGTCGCTCCTACAATGAGCAGTTCTTC. The encoded protein is CASSPRAGGRSYNEQFF.

The chain carries TRBV9 and TRBJ2-3; 9 nucleotides align to TRBD2. V shed 0 bases, J shed 5 bases, and the junction held 7 bases outside the gene matches. CDR1 is SGDLS and CDR2 is YYNGEE in the germline V gene. The CDR3 runs to 16 residues. For the CDR3, the DNA is TGTGCCAGCAGCGTAGTTGGGAATAGCGGGGGAGATACGCAGTATTTT. It is translated as CASSVVGNSGGDTQYF.

In this sample, this clonotype turned up many times. V usage is TRBV20-1 and J usage is TRBJ2-2; TRBD1 might be the D (6 bases). The germline V gene has CDR1 DFQATT and CDR2 SNEGSKA (reference sequence). The CDR3 is made up of 15 amino acids. Deletions cut 0 bases from V and 3 bases from J, with 11 bases between. CDR3: CSARDIEGDTGELFF. CDR3 sequence (DNA): TGCAGTGCTAGAGATATTGAGGGGGACACCGGGGAGCTGTTTTTT.

This clonotype came up many times. The CDR3 region has the DNA TGTGCCAGCAGTCAGGGACAGGGAGCCAACGAGCAGTACTTC. Its translation: CASSQGQGANEQYF. The V and J genes are TRBV28 and TRBJ2-7; 9 bases fit TRBD1. CDR1 MDHEN and CDR2 SYDVKM come from the germline V gene. The J segment lost 5 bases and the V segment lost 5 bases, leaving 7 bases of the junction unmatched. This CDR3 has 14 residues. Supplemented by reference TRBV28 and TRBJ2-7, the full variable domain reads DVKVTQSSRYLVKRTGEKVFLECVQDMDHENMFWYRQDPGLGLRLIYFSYDVKMKEKGDIPEGYSVSREKKERFSLILESASTNQTSMYLCASSQGQGANEQYFGPGTRLTVT.

The J gene is TRBJ2-4, the V gene TRBV7-8; possible D gene TRBD1, 6 bases. CDR3 size: 14 residues. Trimming left V 2 bases short and J 6 bases short, with 11 bases between. From germline, CDR1 is SGHVS and CDR2 FQNEAQ. This CDR3 is CASSLSRGRNIQYF. CDR3 DNA sequence: TGTGCCAGCAGCTTAAGTAGGGGGAGAAACATTCAGTACTTC.

This chain uses TRBV7-3 with TRBJ2-2; 12 bases match TRBD2. In germline, CDR1 is SGHTA, CDR2 FQGTGA. This CDR3 is built from 16 residues. Trimming took 1 base from V and 5 from J; bases not matched to a gene: 2. The CDR3 DNA follows: TGTGCCAGCAGCTTAAAGACTAGCGGGAGAACCGGGGAGCTGTTTTTT. Translating gives CASSLKTSGRTGELFF.

This clonotype was observed many times. V is TRBV5-1 and J is TRBJ1-1; possibly TRBD1 for D (6 bases). The V end lost 5 bases, the J end lost 8 bases, and 28 bases lay between the germline ends. The germline V gene has CDR1 SGHRS and CDR2 YFSETQ. The length of the CDR3 is 17 residues. In DNA form, the CDR3 reads TGCGCCAGCAGATTACTCCCGGGACGGACCGATGGGGGCGAAGCTTTCTTT. Amino acids: CASRLLPGRTDGGEAFF.

The sample holds a few counts of this clonotype. The chain recombines TRBV7-8 with TRBJ2-7; 10 bases match TRBD2. The CDR3 is 16 residues long. Germline V lookup: CDR1 SGHVS, CDR2 FQNEAQ. V shed 2 bases, J shed 5 bases, and the junction held 9 bases outside the gene matches. In DNA, the CDR3 is TGTGCCAGCAGCTTACCCCGGCTAGCGGGAGCCAACGAGCAGTACTTC. The encoded protein is CASSLPRLAGANEQYF.

This clonotype turned up a few times. This chain connects TRBV4-1 to TRBJ2-1; D unresolved. Per germline, CDR1 MGHRA and CDR2 YSYEKL. CDR3 length: 11 residues. Trimming cost V 1 base and J 12 bases, with 7 bases left between them. CDR3 nucleotide sequence: TGCGCCAGCAGCCAAGGCCGCGGGCAGTTCTTC. Protein product: CASSQGRGQFF.

A single count supports this clonotype. The V call is TRBV12-5, the J call TRBJ2-5; possible D gene TRBD1, 6 bases. Germline CDR1 reads LGHNT; CDR2 reads FRNRAP. The CDR3 extends over 16 amino acids. The germline V and J ends were trimmed by 5 bases and 3 bases, with 19 bases remaining between them. DNA of the CDR3: TGTGCTAGTGGTGACACAGGGATAGGTAGGGAAGAGACCCAGTACTTC. Translating gives CASGDTGIGREETQYF.

The chain links TRBV5-1 to TRBJ1-4; the D gene is possibly TRBD1 (5 bases). The CDR3 is made up of 15 amino acids. The germline V and J ends were trimmed by 4 bases and 0 bases, with 10 bases remaining between them. Germline values: CDR1 SGHRS, CDR2 YFSETQ. The CDR3 region has the DNA TGCGCCAGCAGCAGGACAACCGCAACTAATGAAAAACTGTTTTTT. This codes for CASSRTTATNEKLFF.

The sample holds many counts of this clonotype. V and J are TRBV29-1 and TRBJ1-1; unclear D gene. Germline V gene sequence: CDR1 SQVTM, CDR2 ANQGSEA. CDR3 length: 13 residues. V lost 3 bases and J 1 base, leaving 9 bases between the germline ends. This chain's CDR3 is CSVERTENTEAFF. CDR3 in DNA: TGCAGCGTTGAGAGGACGGAGAACACTGAAGCTTTCTTT.

This clonotype was seen a few times. This rearrangement joins TRBV4-2 to TRBJ1-1; 10 nucleotides line up with TRBD1. The J segment lost 6 bases and the V segment lost 4 bases, leaving 14 bases of the junction unmatched. The CDR3 totals 17 residues. CDR1 and CDR2 from the germline V gene are LGHNA and YNFKEQ. The CDR3 region has the DNA TGTGCCAGCAGCCCCCCCGGGACAGGGGCGGGGAAGGCTGAAGCTTTCTTT. Translating gives CASSPPGTGAGKAEAFF.